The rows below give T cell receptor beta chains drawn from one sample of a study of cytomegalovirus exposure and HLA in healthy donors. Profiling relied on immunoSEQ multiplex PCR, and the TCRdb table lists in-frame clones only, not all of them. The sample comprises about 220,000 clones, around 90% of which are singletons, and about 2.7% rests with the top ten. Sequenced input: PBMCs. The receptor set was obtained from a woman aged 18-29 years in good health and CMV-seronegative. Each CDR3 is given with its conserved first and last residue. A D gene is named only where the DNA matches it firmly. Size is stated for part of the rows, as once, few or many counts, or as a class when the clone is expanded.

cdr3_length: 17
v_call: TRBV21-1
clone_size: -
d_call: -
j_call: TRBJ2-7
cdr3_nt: TGTGCCAGCAGCCTGTTGCATGTTATAGCGGTATCCTACGAGCAGTACTTC
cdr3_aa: CASSLLHVIAVSYEQYF

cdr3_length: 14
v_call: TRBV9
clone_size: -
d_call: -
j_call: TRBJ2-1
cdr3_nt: TGTGCCAGCAGCGTAGCGCCGCGAGACAATGAGCAGTTCTTC
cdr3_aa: CASSVAPRDNEQFF

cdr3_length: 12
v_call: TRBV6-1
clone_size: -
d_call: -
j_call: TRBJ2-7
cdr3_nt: TGTGCCACCCTACCAAGGGGCTACGAGCAGTACTTC
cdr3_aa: CATLPRGYEQYF

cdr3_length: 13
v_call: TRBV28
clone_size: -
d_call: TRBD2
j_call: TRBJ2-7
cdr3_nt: TGTGCCAGCAGTCCGCCGGGGGGGTACGAGCAGTACTTC
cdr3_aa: CASSPPGGYEQYF

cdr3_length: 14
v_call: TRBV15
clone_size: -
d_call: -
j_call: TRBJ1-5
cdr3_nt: TGTGCCACCAGCCCAGGGATAAGCAATCAGCCCCAGCATTTT
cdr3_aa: CATSPGISNQPQHF

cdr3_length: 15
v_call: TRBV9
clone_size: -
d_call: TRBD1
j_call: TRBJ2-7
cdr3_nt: TGTGCCAGCAGCGCCGGATGGGACAGTTCCTACGAGCAGTACTTC
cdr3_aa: CASSAGWDSSYEQYF

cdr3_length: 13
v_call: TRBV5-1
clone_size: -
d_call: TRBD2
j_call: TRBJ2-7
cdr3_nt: TGCGCCAGCAGCCCGACTAGCGACTACGAGCAGTACTTC
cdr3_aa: CASSPTSDYEQYF

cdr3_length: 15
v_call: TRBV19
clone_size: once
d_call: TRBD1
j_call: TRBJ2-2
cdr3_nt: TGTGCCAGTAGTCCTACGGACAGGGACACCGGGGAGCTGTTTTTT
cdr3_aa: CASSPTDRDTGELFF

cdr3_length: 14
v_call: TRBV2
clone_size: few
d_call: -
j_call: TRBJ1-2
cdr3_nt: TGTGCCAGCAGTCTCGACAGAATCAACTATGGCTACACCTTC
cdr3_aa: CASSLDRINYGYTF

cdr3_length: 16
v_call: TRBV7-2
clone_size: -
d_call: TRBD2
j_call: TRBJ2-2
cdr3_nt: TGTGCCAGCAGCTTAGATAGCGGGAGTCTGGCCGGGGAGCTGTTTTTT
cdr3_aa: CASSLDSGSLAGELFF

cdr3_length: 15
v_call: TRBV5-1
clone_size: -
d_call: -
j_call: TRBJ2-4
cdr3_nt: TGCGCCAGCAGCGGCGGAGGGCCGGCTAAAAACATTCAGTACTTC
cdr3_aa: CASSGGGPAKNIQYF

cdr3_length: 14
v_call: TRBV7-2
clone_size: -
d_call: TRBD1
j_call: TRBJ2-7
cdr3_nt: TGTGCCAGCAGCTTAAATCCGGACAGGGGGCAACCGTACTTC
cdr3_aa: CASSLNPDRGQPYF

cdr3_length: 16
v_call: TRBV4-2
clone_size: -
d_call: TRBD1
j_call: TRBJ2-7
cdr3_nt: TGTGCCAGCAGCCAAGTCCAGACAGGGGTCGGACACGAGCAGTACTTC
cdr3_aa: CASSQVQTGVGHEQYF

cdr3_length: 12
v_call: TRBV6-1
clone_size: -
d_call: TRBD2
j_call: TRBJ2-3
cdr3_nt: TGTGCCAGCAGGGTAGCGGGGGCGGCGCAGTATTTT
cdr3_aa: CASRVAGAAQYF

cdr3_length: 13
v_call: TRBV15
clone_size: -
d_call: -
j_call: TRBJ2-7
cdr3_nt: TGTGCCACTAGCACAAGACAGGCCCACGAGCAGTACTTC
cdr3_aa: CATSTRQAHEQYF

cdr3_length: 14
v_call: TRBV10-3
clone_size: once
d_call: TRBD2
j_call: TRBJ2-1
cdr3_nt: TGTGCCATCAGGGGGGAGGGAGGGCCCAATGAGCAGTTCTTC
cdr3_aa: CAIRGEGGPNEQFF

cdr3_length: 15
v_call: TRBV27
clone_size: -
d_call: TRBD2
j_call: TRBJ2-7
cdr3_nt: TGTGCCAGCAGTTCCTTAGCGGGTTCATCCTACGAGCAGTACTTC
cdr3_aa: CASSSLAGSSYEQYF

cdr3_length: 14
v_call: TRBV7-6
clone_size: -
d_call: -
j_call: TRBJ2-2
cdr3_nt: TGTGCCAGCAGCTTAGGGGGGGGCACCCGGGAGCTGTTTTTT
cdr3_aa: CASSLGGGTRELFF

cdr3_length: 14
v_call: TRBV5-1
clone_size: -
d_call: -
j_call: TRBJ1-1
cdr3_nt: TGCGCCAGCAGTCATCCGGGAACGAACACTGAAGCTTTCTTT
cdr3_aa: CASSHPGTNTEAFF

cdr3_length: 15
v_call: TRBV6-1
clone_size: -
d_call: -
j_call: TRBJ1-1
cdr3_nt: TGTGCCAGCAGCCCGGGTTGGGGCATGAACACTGAAGCTTTCTTT
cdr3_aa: CASSPGWGMNTEAFF

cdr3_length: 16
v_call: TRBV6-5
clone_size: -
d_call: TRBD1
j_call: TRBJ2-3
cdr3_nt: TGTGCCAGCAGTTACTCGGAGACAGGGGAGGCAGATACGCAGTATTTT
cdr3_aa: CASSYSETGEADTQYF

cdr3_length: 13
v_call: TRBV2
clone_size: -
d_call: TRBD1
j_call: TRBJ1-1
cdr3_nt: TGTGCCGGGGACAGGGGCCTGAACACTGAAGCTTTCTTT
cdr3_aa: CAGDRGLNTEAFF

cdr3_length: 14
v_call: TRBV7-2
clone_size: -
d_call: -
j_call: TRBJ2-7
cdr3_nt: TGTGCCAGCAGCTTAGGGCCCAGCTCCTACGAGCAGTACTTC
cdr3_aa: CASSLGPSSYEQYF

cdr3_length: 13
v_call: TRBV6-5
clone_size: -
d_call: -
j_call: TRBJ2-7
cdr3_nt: TGTGCCAGCAGTTATGGACAGTCCTACGAGCAGTACTTC
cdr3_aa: CASSYGQSYEQYF

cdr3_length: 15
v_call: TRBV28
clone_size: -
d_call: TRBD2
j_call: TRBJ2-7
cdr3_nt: TGTGCCAGCAGTTTTTTCTCGGGAGGTTCGATATGGCAGTACTTC
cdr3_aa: CASSFFSGGSIWQYF

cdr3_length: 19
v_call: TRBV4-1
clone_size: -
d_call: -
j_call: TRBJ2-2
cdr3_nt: TGCGCCAGCAGCCAAACACCGGGACTTGGTGGGGTGAACACCGGGGAGCTGTTTTTT
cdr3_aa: CASSQTPGLGGVNTGELFF

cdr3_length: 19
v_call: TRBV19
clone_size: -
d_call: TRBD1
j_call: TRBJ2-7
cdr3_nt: TGTGCCAGAAGGGACAGGGGGACTCCTTTACCGGGACTAGTATACGAGCAGTACTTC
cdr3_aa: CARRDRGTPLPGLVYEQYF

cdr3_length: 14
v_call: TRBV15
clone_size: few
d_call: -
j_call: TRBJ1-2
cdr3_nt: TGTGCCACCAGCAGTACCACAGGCGTCTATGGCTACACCTTC
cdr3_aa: CATSSTTGVYGYTF

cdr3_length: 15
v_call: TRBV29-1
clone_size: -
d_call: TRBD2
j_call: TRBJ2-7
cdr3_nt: TGCAGCGTCGTTATCCTAGCGGGCCACACCTACGAGCAGTACTTC
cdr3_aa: CSVVILAGHTYEQYF

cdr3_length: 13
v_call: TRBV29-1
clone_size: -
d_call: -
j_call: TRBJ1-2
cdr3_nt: TGCAGCGTTGAGGCCCGGGGAAGGTATGGCTACACCTTC
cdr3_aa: CSVEARGRYGYTF

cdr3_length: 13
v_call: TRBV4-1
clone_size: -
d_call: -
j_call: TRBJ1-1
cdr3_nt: TGCGCCAGCAGCCTCGCAGGAGGCACTGAAGCTTTCTTT
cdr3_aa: CASSLAGGTEAFF

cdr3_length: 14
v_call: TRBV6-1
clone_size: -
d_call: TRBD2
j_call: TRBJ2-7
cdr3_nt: TGTGCCAGCCGGACGACTAGCGACGCCTACGAGCAGTACTTC
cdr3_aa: CASRTTSDAYEQYF

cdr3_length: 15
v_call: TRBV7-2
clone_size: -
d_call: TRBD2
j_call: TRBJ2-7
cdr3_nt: TGTGCCAGCAGCTTAGAGGCTAGCGGGAAAAACGAGCAGTACTTC
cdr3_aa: CASSLEASGKNEQYF